This T cell receptor beta chain was identified during a study of OX40 agonist ivuxolimab in advanced cancers. Study at large: Ivuxolimab, an agonistic anti-OX40 (CD134) antibody, was given to patients. Patients in the trial were receiving intravenous ivuxolimab every 2 weeks, at doses of 0.01 to 10 mg/kg.

Only one count was recorded for this clone. Its antigen remains unidentified. The table came from immunoSEQ multiplex PCR; TCRdb's copy has only in-frame clones and leaves some out. The table has almost 80,000 clones, about 83% seen once; the top ten hold around 25%. The length of the CDR3 is 16 residues. Germline assignment: CDR1 SGHKS and CDR2 YYEKEE (reference sequence). J was trimmed by 6 bases and V by 4 bases; bases with no gene match: 8. Findings and limits, study-wide: It was also the case that some nonresponders had low normalized T-cell clonal expansion.

Sequencing used CD4+ or CD8+ T cells sorted from blood, obtained in a trial of the OX40 agonist ivuxolimab. The receptor was isolated from an adult with an advanced solid tumor such as melanoma, head and neck, liver or kidney cancer. The J gene is TRBJ1-6, the V gene TRBV5-5; 9 bases are a match to TRBD1. The CDR3 loop is CASSAGTGLSNSPLHF. The CDR3 DNA follows: TGTGCCAGCAGCGCCGGGACAGGGCTTTCTAATTCACCCCTCCACTTT.